One sample yielded the 14 T cell receptor beta chains listed below, sequenced in a study of T cell repertoires and HLA-DP antigens. These receptors have no known antigen. Profiled with immunoSEQ multiplex PCR; TCRdb holds only in-frame clones, not every one. The sample has about 120,000 clones, 80% to 95% seen once. Sequencing was carried out using CD4+ T cells from PBMCs. The receptors shown here come from a young woman in good health and CMV-seronegative.

The rearrangement joins TRBV5-1 to TRBJ2-6; D is unclear. The length of the CDR3 is 17 residues. Germline V gene data show CDR1 as SGHRS and CDR2 as YFSETQ. Trimming removed 4 bases at V and 0 bases at J, with 14 bases between. The chain's CDR3 is CASSQRIGGSGANVLTF. The CDR3 nucleotides read TGCGCCAGCAGCCAAAGGATAGGCGGCTCTGGGGCCAACGTCCTGACTTTC.

The chain uses TRBV28 and TRBJ1-1, with 12 bases fitting TRBD1. Trimming removed 6 bases from V and 0 bases from J; junction bases left unmatched: 2. The CDR3 covers 15 residues. CDR1 is MDHEN, CDR2 SYDVKM, per germline. The DNA for the CDR3 is TGTGCCAGCAGGGGACAGGGGGCCCTGAACACTGAAGCTTTCTTT. Translating it yields CASRGQGALNTEAFF.

The genes are TRBV23-1 and TRBJ2-3; 8 nucleotides line up with TRBD1. TRBV23-1 is recorded as an ORF, its role being uncertain. The CDR3 covers 14 residues. Losses at the gene ends were 2 bases for V and 3 bases for J; bases not matched to a gene: 1. CDR3 protein: CASSQRQGTDTQYF. CDR3 nucleotide sequence: TGCGCCAGCAGTCAAAGACAGGGGACAGATACGCAGTATTTT.

This rearrangement joins TRBV19 to TRBJ2-1; 8 bases map to TRBD1. J gave up 2 bases and V 4 bases, and 10 bases lay outside the gene matches. The CDR3 is 17 amino acids. Germline lookup yields CDR1 LNHDA and CDR2 SQIVND (reference sequence). The CDR3 loop reads CASSTFAGQGPYNEQFF. CDR3 nucleotide sequence: TGTGCCAGTAGTACCTTCGCCGGACAGGGCCCCTACAATGAGCAGTTCTTC.

The chain joins TRBV5-4 to TRBJ1-5; the D is unclear. The CDR3 sequence is 15 residues long. Germline V gene lookup returns CDR1 SGHNT and CDR2 YYREEE (reference sequence). V lost 5 bases and J lost 2, with 14 bases in between. The DNA of the CDR3 is TGTGCCAGCAGTCAGGACGGGCAGGGCAATCAGCCCCAGCATTTT. Residues: CASSQDGQGNQPQHF. Supplemented by reference TRBV5-4 and TRBJ1-5, the full variable domain reads ETGVTQSPTHLIKTRGQQVTLRCSSQSGHNTVSWYQQALGQGPQFIFQYYREEENGRGNFPPRFSGLQFPNYSSELNVNALELDDSALYLCASSQDGQGNQPQHFGDGTRLSIL.

The V call is TRBV21-1, the J call TRBJ2-7; the tabulated D call, TRBD2, remains unverified against the DNA. TRBV21-1 is a pseudogene. This CDR3 is 14 amino acids long. The CDR3 DNA sequence: TGTGCCAGCGGGGGGCCTAGCGGCTCCTACGAGCAGTACGTC. Translation: CASGGPSGSYEQYV.

V is TRBV7-2 and J is TRBJ1-2; D ambiguous. CDR1 and CDR2 (germline): SGHTA, FQGNSA. There are 13 residues in the CDR3. V was cut by 1 base and J by 8 bases, with 11 bases left in between. CDR3 sequence (DNA): TGTGCCAGCAGCTTAGTCCTGGTGAGGGGCTACACCTTC. This sequence encodes CASSLVLVRGYTF.

The CDR3 is CASSERTGIYGYTF. CDR3 DNA: TGTGCCAGCAGTGAACGGACAGGGATCTATGGCTACACCTTC. The rearrangement links TRBV2 to TRBJ1-2; 8 bases match TRBD1. Germline V gene data show CDR1 as SNHLY and CDR2 as FYNNEI. The CDR3 loop spans 14 amino acids. The trim removed 2 bases at V and 4 bases at J, leaving 3 bases unmatched.

This clone has only one observation. The rearrangement links TRBV28 to TRBJ1-2; TRBD1 might be the D (5 bases). The V end was cut by 4 bases, the J end by 3 bases, with 9 bases between. The germline V gene encodes CDR1 MDHEN and CDR2 SYDVKM. CDR3 length: 13 amino acids. As DNA, the CDR3 is TGTGCCAGCAGTTCCCAGGGATACTATGGCTACACCTTC. Translated: CASSSQGYYGYTF.

The chain couples TRBV27 to TRBJ2-7; 8 nucleotides align to TRBD1. In germline, CDR1 is MNHEY, CDR2 SMNVEV (reference sequence). V lost 6 bases and J lost 1; bases outside the gene matches: 5. The CDR3 loop spans 14 amino acids. CDR3 DNA sequence: TGTGCCAGCAGCATTAGGACAGGGTCCTACGAGCAGTACGTC. Protein: CASSIRTGSYEQYV.

This clone appeared a single time. The gene calls are TRBV27 and TRBJ1-6; possibly TRBD1 for D (5 bases). V lost 2 bases and J 9 bases, leaving 17 bases between the germline ends. The germline V gene has CDR1 MNHEY and CDR2 SMNVEV (reference sequence). The CDR3 is 16 amino acids. The DNA for the CDR3 is TGTGCCAGCAGTTTAGAAGGTGTTCGGGGCGGTTCACCCCTCCACTTT. This encodes CASSLEGVRGGSPLHF.

The rearrangement joins TRBV10-1 to TRBJ2-1; 8 bases agree with TRBD2. The CDR3 covers 16 residues. Looked up from germline, CDR1 is WNHNN and CDR2 is SYGVQD (reference sequence). V trimming: 2 bases; J trimming: 7 bases; junction bases outside the gene matches: 10. The CDR3 sequence is CASSEGLAGSWNEQFF. As DNA, the CDR3 is TGCGCCAGCAGTGAGGGACTAGCAGGTTCTTGGAATGAGCAGTTCTTC.

The chain joins TRBV7-6 to TRBJ2-5, with D uncertain. V lost 6 bases and J 4 bases, leaving 18 bases between the germline ends. Germline V gene data show CDR1 as SGHVS and CDR2 as FNYEAQ. This CDR3 spans 15 amino acids. The CDR3 sequence is CASSGRALQTETQYF. DNA of the CDR3: TGTGCCAGCAGTGGCCGGGCCCTCCAGACAGAGACCCAGTACTTC.

The genes are TRBV18 and TRBJ1-1; no clear D. The CDR3 length is 12 residues. The V end was cut by 8 bases, the J end by 4 bases, with 11 bases between. Germline loops: CDR1 KGHSH, CDR2 LQKENI. CDR3 in DNA: TGTGCCAGCACAACGGTTTCCACTGAAGCTTTCTTT. It is translated as CASTTVSTEAFF.